The 25 T cell receptor beta chains given below trace back to one sample, sequenced in a study of sequential checkpoint blockade in melanoma. Treatment: randomized to nivolumab then ipilimumab (arm A) or the reverse (arm B). Sequenced by immunoSEQ multiplex PCR; TCRdb stores in-frame clones only, minus some. Of 13,000 or so clones listed, about 71% were seen once; the top ten hold approximately 21%. This specimen was CD8+ T cells sorted from blood (inferred from file names), taken from a patient given nivolumab and ipilimumab in sequence. The origin of the receptors is a human donor with melanoma.

The rearrangement joins TRBV9 to TRBJ2-5, with a possible D match to TRBD2 (6 bases). V was shortened by 3 bases and J by 5 bases, with 17 bases between the two germline ends. CDR3 size: 15 residues. Germline V gene sequence: CDR1 SGDLS, CDR2 YYNGEE. CDR3 region: CASSATGSDLETQYF. The DNA for the CDR3 is TGTGCCAGCAGCGCCACCGGGAGTGACTTGGAGACCCAGTACTTC.

V and J are TRBV7-9 and TRBJ2-5, with TRBD1 matching 7 bases. Germline V gene sequence: CDR1 SEHNR, CDR2 FQNEAQ (reference sequence). V lost 6 bases and J lost 7; bases outside the gene matches: 5. This CDR3 contains 12 residues. CDR3: CASSKGAGTQYF. Written as DNA, the CDR3 is TGTGCCAGCAGTAAGGGGGCAGGGACCCAGTACTTC. The complete variable domain, with remaining parts taken from reference TRBV7-9 and TRBJ2-5, reads DTGVSQNPRHKITKRGQNVTFRCDPISEHNRLYWYRQTLGQGPEFLTYFQNEAQLEKSRLLSDRFSAERPKGSFSTLEIQRTEQGDSAMYLCASSKGAGTQYFGPGTRLLVL.

This clone was counted only a few times. The rearrangement joins TRBV7-6 to TRBJ1-6; no reliable D call. CDR1 is SGHVS, CDR2 FNYEAQ, per germline. Trimming stripped 5 bases from V and 0 bases from J, with 8 bases between. This CDR3 is 15 amino acids long. CDR3 sequence: CASSQSSSYNSPLHF. DNA for the CDR3: TGTGCCAGCAGCCAAAGTAGCTCCTATAATTCACCCCTCCACTTT.

This clone has more than one count but fewer than ten. The rearrangement links TRBV2 to TRBJ2-5; TRBD2 is a possible D gene (5 bases). The V gene lost 1 base and the J gene lost 4 bases, with 10 bases spanning the gap. The CDR3 runs 14 residues. Germline assignment: CDR1 SNHLY and CDR2 FYNNEI. DNA for the CDR3: TGTGCCAGCAGTGAAGGGGAGCAGATAGAGACCCAGTACTTC. This codes for CASSEGEQIETQYF. Complete variable domain (other parts from reference TRBV2 and TRBJ2-5): EPEVTQTPSHQVTQMGQEVILRCVPISNHLYFYWYRQILGQKVEFLVSFYNNEISEKSEIFDDQFSVERPDGSNFTLKIRSTKLEDSAMYFCASSEGEQIETQYFGPGTRLLVL.

This clone was recorded only once. This chain joins TRBV5-4 and TRBJ2-1; 8 bases line up with TRBD2. CDR1 and CDR2 from the germline V gene are SGHNT and YYREEE (reference sequence). V lost 2 bases to trimming and J lost 0 bases; unmatched junction nucleotides: 1. This CDR3 has 15 residues. CDR3 loop: CASSLAGASYNEQFF. The DNA of the CDR3 is TGTGCCAGCAGCTTAGCGGGAGCCTCCTACAATGAGCAGTTCTTC.

The V gene is TRBV7-3, the J gene TRBJ2-1; D is possibly TRBD2 (6 bases). Trimming took off 5 bases at V and 2 bases at J, with 13 bases between the two ends. CDR1 SGHTA and CDR2 FQGTGA come from the germline V gene. The CDR3 is made up of 15 amino acids. The CDR3 DNA follows: TGTGCCAGCAGCCTCCAGCGGGCCCCCTACAATGAGCAGTTCTTC. Residues: CASSLQRAPYNEQFF.

The chain's CDR3 is CASSLYTGAEAFF. CDR3 nucleotide sequence: TGTGCCAGTAGTCTCTACACAGGGGCTGAAGCTTTCTTT. V usage is TRBV19 and J usage is TRBJ1-1; 7 bases map to TRBD1. The CDR3 totals 13 residues. J lost 6 bases, V lost 5 bases, and 6 bases had no gene match. Germline V CDR1 and CDR2: LNHDA, SQIVND (reference sequence).

V is TRBV6-1 and J is TRBJ2-4; 9 positions match TRBD1. Germline loops: CDR1 MNHNS, CDR2 SASEGT. After removal of 4 bases from V and 5 bases from J, the junction contained 3 bases not matched to a gene. The CDR3 spans 14 residues. The DNA of the CDR3 is TGTGCCAGCAGTGTCGGGACAGGGCAAAACATTCAGTACTTC. This sequence encodes CASSVGTGQNIQYF.

This chain uses TRBV7-9 with TRBJ2-5; a weak D match, TRBD1 (6 bases). The V gene's germline CDR1 is SEHNR and CDR2 FQNEAQ (reference sequence). Deletions cut 7 bases from V and 0 bases from J, with 18 bases between. There are 16 residues in the CDR3. The CDR3 DNA reads TGTGCCAGCAACACAGGGTCAGGCCGGTACCAAGAGACCCAGTACTTC. As protein: CASNTGSGRYQETQYF.

The chain carries TRBV6-5 and TRBJ1-5; TRBD1 aligns across 7 bases. The CDR3 spans 14 residues. V lost 6 bases and J lost 4; bases outside the gene matches: 6. Germline CDR1 and CDR2: MNHEY and SVGAGI. This CDR3 is CASRRTGRNQPQHF. CDR3 nucleotide sequence: TGTGCCAGCAGAAGGACAGGACGAAATCAGCCCCAGCATTTT.

V usage is TRBV27 and J usage is TRBJ2-2; D possibly corresponds to TRBD1 (5 bases). The CDR3 runs 13 residues. V lost 2 bases to trimming and J lost 6 bases, with 7 bases between them. Germline assignment: CDR1 MNHEY and CDR2 SMNVEV (reference sequence). The CDR3 protein is CASSLKGAGELFF. CDR3 bases: TGTGCCAGCAGTTTAAAAGGGGCCGGGGAGCTGTTTTTT.

In this sample, this clone is medium-sized. The rearrangement uses TRBV4-1 and TRBJ1-1; weak D call: TRBD1 (5 bases). This CDR3 has 13 residues. Trimming removed 0 bases from V and 6 bases from J, with 8 bases in between. Germline-derived CDR1 and CDR2 are MGHRA and YSYEKL. CDR3 protein: CASSQDRVSEAFF. CDR3 DNA: TGCGCCAGCAGCCAAGACAGGGTCTCTGAAGCTTTCTTT.

In regard to this clone: This likely came from a read error, as a far larger clone is one base away. This sample includes further DNA sequences coding for the same CDR3. The DNA of the CDR3 is TGCGCCAGCAGCTTGGGACTAGCGGGATATGAGCAGTTCTTC. The encoded protein is CASSLGLAGYEQFF. This rearrangement joins TRBV5-1 to TRBJ2-1; TRBD2 agrees at 11 bases. The CDR3 is 14 amino acids. V shed 0 bases, J shed 8 bases, and the junction held 1 base outside the gene matches. Looked up from germline, CDR1 is SGHRS and CDR2 is YFSETQ.

The chain is built from TRBV19 and TRBJ2-1; TRBD2 aligns across 9 bases. The V gene's germline CDR1 is LNHDA and CDR2 SQIVND (reference sequence). The CDR3 is made up of 15 amino acids. The V segment lost 2 bases and the J segment 4 bases; nucleotides outside the gene matches: 3. The CDR3 here is CASSISSGDYNEQFF. CDR3 in DNA: TGTGCCAGTAGTATATCTAGCGGGGATTACAATGAGCAGTTCTTC.

This chain links TRBV28 with TRBJ2-1; D is unresolved. Germline V gene data show CDR1 as MDHEN and CDR2 as SYDVKM. This CDR3 contains 16 residues. Trimming shortened V by 3 bases and J by 0 bases, and 12 bases separated the two germline ends. CDR3 coding DNA: TGTGCCAGCAGTTTGGTTTGGGCAGGCTCCTACAATGAGCAGTTCTTC. It codes for CASSLVWAGSYNEQFF.

V usage is TRBV19 and J usage is TRBJ2-2, with a possible D match to TRBD2 (5 bases). Germline V gene sequence: CDR1 LNHDA, CDR2 SQIVND (reference sequence). The ends were cut back, 6 bases at V and 6 bases at J, with 8 bases in the middle. The CDR3 is 12 residues long. This chain's CDR3 is CASRLGAGELFF. Written as DNA, the CDR3 is TGTGCCAGTAGGTTGGGAGCCGGGGAGCTGTTTTTT. Full variable domain (remainder filled in from reference TRBV19 and TRBJ2-2): DGGITQSPKYLFRKEGQNVTLSCEQNLNHDAMYWYRQDPGQGLRLIYYSQIVNDFQKGDIAEGYSVSREKKESFPLTVTSAQKNPTAFYLCASRLGAGELFFGEGSRLTVL.

This clone has only a few counts. This rearrangement joins TRBV5-1 to TRBJ2-7; TRBD2 agrees at 8 bases. The CDR3 is made up of 14 amino acids. J gave up 0 bases and V 2 bases, and 1 base lay outside the gene matches. Germline V lookup: CDR1 SGHRS, CDR2 YFSETQ. In nucleotides, the CDR3 is TGCGCCAGCAGCTTAGCGGGGGCCTCCTACGAGCAGTACTTC. Protein sequence: CASSLAGASYEQYF.

This clone was counted a few times. This chain links TRBV4-3 with TRBJ2-3, with TRBD2 identical over 10 bases. Trimming at V came to 0 bases and at J to 6 bases, leaving 12 bases not matched to a gene. The germline CDR1 and CDR2 sequences are LGHNA and YSLEER. The length of the CDR3 is 18 residues. CDR3 residues: CASSQDWAAGGPTDTQYF. The CDR3 DNA sequence: TGCGCCAGCAGCCAAGATTGGGCAGCGGGGGGGCCCACGGATACGCAGTATTTT.

V gene TRBV9 combines with J gene TRBJ2-5; 9 nucleotides line up with TRBD1. The end of the DNA is better explained by TRBJ2-7, so the J call may be wrong. CDR3 length equals 14 residues. Germline V CDR1 and CDR2: SGDLS, YYNGEE. The CDR3, as DNA: TGTGCCAGCAGCGAGGGACAGGGAGCCTACGAGCAGTACTTC. It translates to CASSEGQGAYEQYF.

The chain carries TRBV11-2 and TRBJ2-7, with 7 bases fitting TRBD1. Germline assignment: CDR1 SGHAT and CDR2 FQNNGV. Trimming cost V 1 base and J 2 bases; bases outside gene matches: 8. CDR3 length equals 16 residues. CDR3 coding DNA: TGTGCCAGCAGCTTAGGGGCAGGGGGATCGACCTACGAGCAGTACTTC. Its translation is CASSLGAGGSTYEQYF.

V gene TRBV19 combines with J gene TRBJ2-7; 10 bases match TRBD1. CDR1 and CDR2 from the germline V gene are LNHDA and SQIVND (reference sequence). The CDR3 runs to 15 residues. V shed 5 bases, J shed 3 bases, and the junction held 7 bases outside the gene matches. The CDR3 spells CASSAGTGEGYEQYF. For the CDR3, the DNA is TGTGCCAGTAGTGCCGGGACAGGGGAAGGCTACGAGCAGTACTTC.

The rearrangement links TRBV9 to TRBJ2-7, with 9 bases aligning to TRBD1. V trimming: 5 bases; J trimming: 4 bases; junction bases outside the gene matches: 7. The CDR3 loop spans 14 amino acids. Germline CDR1 is SGDLS and CDR2 is YYNGEE. The chain's CDR3 is CASSPGTGLYEQYF. The CDR3 coding sequence is TGTGCCAGCAGTCCCGGGACAGGGCTATACGAGCAGTACTTC.

The chain uses TRBV11-1 and TRBJ2-3; TRBD2 matches at 10 bases. The J segment lost 1 base and the V segment lost 5 bases, leaving 6 bases of the junction unmatched. The CDR3 is made up of 16 amino acids. From germline, CDR1 is SGHAT and CDR2 FQDESV (reference sequence). The CDR3 coding sequence is TGTGCCAGCAGCGAAAGAGGACTAGCGGGCACAGATACGCAGTATTTT. Translation gives CASSERGLAGTDTQYF.

Relative to its sample, this clone is medium-sized. The chain combines TRBV14 with TRBJ2-7, with TRBD2 identical over 9 bases. Trimming took 1 base from V and 2 from J; bases not matched to a gene: 3. CDR1 is SGHDN, CDR2 FVKESK, per germline. This CDR3 contains 15 residues. The CDR3 sequence: CASSQVSGSTYEQYF. The CDR3 region has the DNA TGTGCCAGCAGCCAAGTTAGCGGGAGCACCTACGAGCAGTACTTC.

A few counts support this clone. The chain carries TRBV7-8 and TRBJ2-7; 12 bases are a match to TRBD2. Losses at the gene ends were 1 base for V and 7 bases for J; bases not matched to a gene: 2. Germline V CDR1 and CDR2: SGHVS, FQNEAQ. The CDR3 spans 14 residues. The CDR3 sequence is CASSLVGLAGEQYF. The CDR3, as DNA: TGTGCCAGCAGCTTAGTGGGACTAGCGGGTGAGCAGTACTTC.